This T cell receptor (beta chain) was documented in a study of shared clonotypes between healthy human individuals. Study-wide background: A few men and a couple of women, aged 18 to 49, were donors.

Study-wide results and limits: A limitation of the genetic and exposure-history diversity represented arose from few donors.

The CDR3 is 15 amino acids. V lost 3 bases and J 2 bases, leaving 8 bases between the germline ends. Per the germline V gene, CDR1 is SGHAT and CDR2 is FQNNGV. Study processing details: As immunoSEQ supplied junction-only sequences (without quality scores), filtering differed. Generated by immunoSEQ multiplex PCR, the TCRdb table keeps only in-frame clones and is missing some. V, J and clone size reflect that table, while D and trimming were determined from the DNA. The sample has approximately 2.5 million clones, roughly 92% seen once; the top ten hold roughly 0.15%. As concerns this clone: Its antigen is unknown.

The V gene is TRBV11-2, the J gene TRBJ1-6; a possible D gene is TRBD1 (5 bases). The sequenced sample was naive CD4+ T cells sorted from blood. Subset specified: CD45RA+ positively selected. This clonotype was sampled from a man aged 18 to 29 in good health. The CDR3 is CASSLGRTYNSPLHF. As DNA, the CDR3 is TGTGCCAGCAGCTTGGGGCGAACCTATAATTCACCCCTCCACTTT. The whole variable domain, remainder taken from reference TRBV11-2 and TRBJ1-6, is EAGVAQSPRYKIIEKRQSVAFWCNPISGHATLYWYQQILGQGPKLLIQFQNNGVVDDSQLPKDRFSAERLKGVDSTLKIQPAKLEDSAVYLCASSLGRTYNSPLHFGNGTRLTVT.